This T cell receptor beta chain was obtained from a study of blood T cell repertoires in COVID-19 (dated by TCRdb to about 2020). Regarding the study in general: Collaborator samples came from the United States, Italy and Spain and covered acute and convalescent phases of COVID-19. The repertoires were released in a freely available public database meant as a resource for research on the immune response to SARS-CoV-2. Sample metadata almost always included a de-identified subject ID, COVID-19 status, age in years and sex. The samples were drawn from two sources: the first 160 participants of the ongoing ImmuneRACE study, and 1,000 to 1,500 subjects contributed by 6 global collaborators. Subjects who had been exposed to COVID-19, were actively infected with it, or had recovered from it provided the deeply sampled blood TCRbeta repertoires that made up the dataset. The prospective study material was composed of cDNA or gDNA derived from T cells, B-cell-depleted T cells, or PBMCs. Where HLA class I and class II types were available, the types were taken from metadata supplied by the sample provider, not from assay-based typing.

CDR1 and CDR2, per the germline V gene (reference sequence), are LNHDA and SQIVND. Spanning cysteine to phenylalanine, the CDR3 consists of 15 amino acids. The sequence is cut down to CDR3 DNA, 45 bases in frame from base 1. The V end gives up 7 bases and the J end 3 bases, leaving 8 bases in the junction not matched to a gene. TCRbeta CDR3 regions were amplified from genomic DNA using the immunoSEQ Assay, a bias-controlled multiplex PCR. On the authors' methods: The number of nucleated cells in each sample was estimated by amplification of reference gene primers within the assay. Sequence reads were collapsed and filtered to measure the absolute abundance of every unique TCRbeta CDR3 rearrangement. For each sample, productive Simpson clonality was calculated as the square root of Simpson's diversity index over productive rearrangements. The immuneACCESS repertoire file appears here via TCRdb, limited to in-frame rearrangements. These files lack a portion of the clones; in checked studies, under half of the deficit traces to unresolved V genes, and the cause of the others is not known. The V and J calls and clone size come from that table; D and trimming were worked out from the DNA. Recorded for this sample are almost 250,000 clones; around 87% of them occurred a single time. The ten largest clones capture approximately 1.6% of the sample.

General conclusions and limits of the study: How much clinical and demographic metadata was included differed by source and by participant, and the metadata was provided uncurated.

A note on this clone: It has no known antigen specificity. No base quality information exists; no much larger clone differs at one position.

In the prospective study, participants were roughly 18 to 100 years old, resided in approximately 22 geographic areas of the United States, and were enrolled through a virtual design. In the prospective study, cohorts were assigned on the basis of participant-reported clinical history obtained from a screening survey and a study questionnaire. ImmuneRACE Cohort 3 recovered participants were defined by two consecutive negative NP/OP PCR tests, healthcare professional clearance, or symptom resolution. Mobile phlebotomists in the prospective study collected whole blood, serum and a nasopharyngeal or oropharyngeal swab from every participant. Over an approximately 2-month period, participants in the prospective study had the option of providing additional blood draws and questionnaires. Before DNA extraction, blood samples from the prospective study were shipped at room temperature or frozen.

The receptor chain draws on TRBV19 and TRBJ1-4, and 7 junction bases match TRBD1. The receptor was derived from a woman aged 45-65 years who had recovered from COVID-19. Sequenced: PBMCs or T cells enriched from blood (not recorded which). The sequenced DNA is TGTGCCAGTACCAAATACAGGGGTCCTAATGAAAAACTGTTTTTT. The resulting protein is CASTKYRGPNEKLFF.